This TCR beta chain was documented in a study of control samples from healthy donors and cancer patients. Sequencing used immunoSEQ multiplex PCR; TCRdb keeps in-frame clones, though not all of them. The sample records about 140,000 clones, around 90% being singletons. The CDR3 totals 12 residues. V lost 7 bases and J lost 1, with 7 bases in between. CDR1 is MDHEN, CDR2 SYDVKM, per germline. This receptor was obtained from a man aged 25-40 years in good health. Sequenced input: blood. This sequence joins TRBV28 and TRBJ1-2; D is ambiguous. The CDR3 DNA sequence: TGTGCCAGCACCCTGGGTAACTATGGCTACACCTTC. It specifies CASTLGNYGYTF.